This record looks at one TCR beta chain sequence and its context. These data come from a study of T cell clonotyping in hematopoietic cell transplantation. The CDR3 runs to 13 residues. CDR1 is SGHNT, CDR2 YYREEE, per germline (reference sequence). Trimming stripped 4 bases from V and 5 bases from J, with 12 bases between. Some clones are missing from TCRdb's copy, which holds only in-frame ones; the method was immunoSEQ multiplex PCR. The profile shows about 14,000 clones, 86% of them singletons. Specimen: PBMCs, collected 100 days after allogeneic stem cell transplant. V gene TRBV5-4 combines with J gene TRBJ2-5; tentative D call: TRBD2 (7 bases). The receptor's source is a male patient between 45 and 60 years old who had an allogeneic stem cell transplant from an unrelated donor, so T cells may come from the graft donor. Some clones in this sample may be carry-over from other donors' samples. The CDR3 DNA is TGTGCCAGCAGCCCGGGGGGCCAGGAGACCCAGTACTTC. Amino acid sequence: CASSPGGQETQYF.